These T cell receptor beta chains were read from a single sample in a study of PD-1 blockade in classical Hodgkin lymphoma. Measured with immunoSEQ multiplex PCR; TCRdb has only the in-frame clones, and not every one. Counted here are roughly 150,000 clones, about 78% occurring once; the ten biggest clones make up 9.2%. The sample consisted of peripheral blood mononuclear cells (PBMCs), taken before the second cycle of nivolumab. The receptor source for this set is a human donor with classical Hodgkin lymphoma. Each CDR3 is given with its conserved first and last residue. D genes are given only for firm matches. Clone size is not always given. Where it is, it says once, few, many or a class for expanded clones.

V gene: TRBV28
clone size: -
D gene: -
J gene: TRBJ1-2
CDR3 DNA: TGTGCCAGCAGTTTCGAGGGTGGCTACACCTTC
CDR3 protein: CASSFEGGYTF

V gene: TRBV6-5
clone size: -
D gene: TRBD1
J gene: TRBJ1-2
CDR3 DNA: TGTGCCAGCAGTTACGGGACAGGGGGCTATGGCTACACCTTC
CDR3 protein: CASSYGTGGYGYTF

V gene: TRBV2
clone size: few
D gene: -
J gene: TRBJ2-5
CDR3 DNA: TGTGCCAGCAACTGGGAGGCCAGGGAGACCCAGTACTTC
CDR3 protein: CASNWEARETQYF

V gene: TRBV4-1
clone size: -
D gene: TRBD1
J gene: TRBJ2-7
CDR3 DNA: TGCGCCAGCAGCCAAGATCAGGGGGCCCTTCGGGAGCAGTACTTC
CDR3 protein: CASSQDQGALREQYF

V gene: TRBV2
clone size: -
D gene: TRBD1
J gene: TRBJ1-2
CDR3 DNA: TGTGCCAGCAGTGGGGGACAGGGGAACTATGGCTACACCTTC
CDR3 protein: CASSGGQGNYGYTF

V gene: TRBV29-1
clone size: -
D gene: TRBD2
J gene: TRBJ2-3
CDR3 DNA: TGCAGCGTTGAAGGGACTAGCGGGAGCCGGACAGATACGCAGTATTTT
CDR3 protein: CSVEGTSGSRTDTQYF

V gene: TRBV30
clone size: few
D gene: -
J gene: TRBJ2-1
CDR3 DNA: TGTGCCTGGAGTGTGGCGGGGACTGAGCAGTTCTTC
CDR3 protein: CAWSVAGTEQFF

V gene: TRBV5-4
clone size: -
D gene: TRBD2
J gene: TRBJ2-7
CDR3 DNA: TGTGCCAGCAGCTTGGCCACTAGCGGCCTCTCCTACGAGCAGTACTTC
CDR3 protein: CASSLATSGLSYEQYF

V gene: TRBV4-3
clone size: -
D gene: -
J gene: TRBJ1-2
CDR3 DNA: TGCGCCAGCAGCCACGCTGCCCGGGACAAGAACTATGGCTACACCTTC
CDR3 protein: CASSHAARDKNYGYTF

V gene: TRBV6-5
clone size: -
D gene: -
J gene: TRBJ1-3
CDR3 DNA: TGTGCCAGCAGTTACGGCCCCAGGGTCTCTGGAAACACCATATATTTT
CDR3 protein: CASSYGPRVSGNTIYF

V gene: TRBV19
clone size: -
D gene: TRBD1
J gene: TRBJ1-2
CDR3 DNA: TGTGCCAGTAGGGAGGGCGTCGGACAGGGCGACTCCGGCTACACCTTC
CDR3 protein: CASREGVGQGDSGYTF

V gene: TRBV6-5
clone size: medium-sized
D gene: TRBD1
J gene: TRBJ2-1
CDR3 DNA: TGTGCCAGCGGGGGGACAGGGCCTTACAATGAGCAGTTCTTC
CDR3 protein: CASGGTGPYNEQFF

V gene: TRBV7-6
clone size: -
D gene: TRBD2
J gene: TRBJ2-3
CDR3 DNA: TGTGCCAGCAGCTTAGAGACTAGCGGCACAGATACGCAGTATTTT
CDR3 protein: CASSLETSGTDTQYF

V gene: TRBV6-5
clone size: few
D gene: TRBD1
J gene: TRBJ1-1
CDR3 DNA: TGTGCCAGCAGCTTTGACAGGGCATCTGAAGCTTTCTTT
CDR3 protein: CASSFDRASEAFF

V gene: TRBV6-6
clone size: -
D gene: TRBD1
J gene: TRBJ1-2
CDR3 DNA: TGTGCCAGCAGACAGGGGGCGAACTATGGCTACACCTTC
CDR3 protein: CASRQGANYGYTF